This T cell receptor beta chain was retrieved from a study of blood T cells in healthy people across ages. Study-level results: With age, beta diversity per million T cells declined roughly linearly, significantly by 30 to 40.

The extraction recovered at least 5 micrograms of total RNA per sample. Germline trimming cut 1 base from V and 5 bases from J; bases unmatched to any gene: 7. This CDR3 spans 17 amino acids. CDR1 and CDR2 (germline): SGHDN, FVKESK. In regard to this clonotype: Its antigen is not known.

Through a sample-barcoded 5' primer and a J-beta primer mix, a second PCR was run for 7 to 11 cycles. With 12 random nucleotides, a template-switch adaptor tagged each individual cDNA molecule. Using its own MiXCR run on the 5' RACE reads, TCRdb lists one record per CDR3 protein. The profile covers around 780,000 distinct CDR3 sequences, with about 61% appearing a single time and around 24% taken by the ten largest. The sample was blood. This TCR came from a man aged 35 to 55 in good health. The chain has TRBV14 and TRBJ2-2; TRBD2 matches 10 bases. The CDR3 DNA reads TGTGCCAGCAGCCAAGTTTCTAGCGGGAGCTTAACCGGGGAGCTGTTTTTT. Translating it yields CASSQVSSGSLTGELFF. Based on the CDR3 plus reference TRBV14 and TRBJ2-2, the full variable domain is EAGVTQFPSHSVIEKGQTVTLRCDPISGHDNLYWYRRVMGKEIKFLLHFVKESKQDESGMPNNRFLAERTGGTYSTLKVQPAELEDSGVYFCASSQVSSGSLTGELFFGEGSRLTVL.